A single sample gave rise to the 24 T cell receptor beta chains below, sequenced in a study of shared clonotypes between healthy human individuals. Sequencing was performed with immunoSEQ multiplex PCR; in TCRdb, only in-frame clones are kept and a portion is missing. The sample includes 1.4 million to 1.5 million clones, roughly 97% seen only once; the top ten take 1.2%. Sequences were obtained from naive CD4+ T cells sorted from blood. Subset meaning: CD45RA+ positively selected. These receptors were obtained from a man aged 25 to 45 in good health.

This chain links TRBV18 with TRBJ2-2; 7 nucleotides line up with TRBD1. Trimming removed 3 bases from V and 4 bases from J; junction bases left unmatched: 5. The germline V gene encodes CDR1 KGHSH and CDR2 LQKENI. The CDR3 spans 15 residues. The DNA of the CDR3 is TGTGCCAGCTCACCGCTCTCAGGGGGCACCGGGGAGCTGTTTTTT. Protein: CASSPLSGGTGELFF. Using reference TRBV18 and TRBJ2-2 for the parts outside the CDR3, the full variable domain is NAGVMQNPRHLVRRRGQEARLRCSPMKGHSHVYWYRQLPEEGLKFMVYLQKENIIDESGMPKERFSAEFPKEGPSILRIQQVVRGDSAAYFCASSPLSGGTGELFFGEGSRLTVL.

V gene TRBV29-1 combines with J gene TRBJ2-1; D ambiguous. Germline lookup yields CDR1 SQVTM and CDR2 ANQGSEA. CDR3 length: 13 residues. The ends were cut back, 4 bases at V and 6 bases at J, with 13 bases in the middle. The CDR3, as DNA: TGCAGCGTTGTGTCCCGACAAATCAATGAGCAGTTCTTC. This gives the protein CSVVSRQINEQFF.

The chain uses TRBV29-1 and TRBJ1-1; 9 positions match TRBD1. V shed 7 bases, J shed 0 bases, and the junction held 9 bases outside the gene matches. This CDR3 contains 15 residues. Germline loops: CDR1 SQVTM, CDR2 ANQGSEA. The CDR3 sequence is CSGTGTGLMNTEAFF. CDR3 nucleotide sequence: TGCAGCGGAACCGGGACAGGGTTAATGAACACTGAAGCTTTCTTT.

The CDR3 DNA reads TGCAGCGTTCATACGGGGAAGGGCCAAGAGACCCAGTACTTC. This translates into CSVHTGKGQETQYF. This chain connects TRBV29-1 to TRBJ2-5, with D possibly TRBD2 on 5 matching bases. Germline V gene sequence: CDR1 SQVTM, CDR2 ANQGSEA. CDR3 size: 14 residues. Trimming cost V 5 bases and J 1 base, with 14 bases left between them.

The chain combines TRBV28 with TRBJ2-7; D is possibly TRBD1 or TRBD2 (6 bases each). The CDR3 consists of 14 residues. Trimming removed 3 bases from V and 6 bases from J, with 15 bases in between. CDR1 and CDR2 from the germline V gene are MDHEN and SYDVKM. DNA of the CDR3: TGTGCCAGCAGTTTGGGGGGCCTACCCGGCGAGCAGTACTTC. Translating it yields CASSLGGLPGEQYF.

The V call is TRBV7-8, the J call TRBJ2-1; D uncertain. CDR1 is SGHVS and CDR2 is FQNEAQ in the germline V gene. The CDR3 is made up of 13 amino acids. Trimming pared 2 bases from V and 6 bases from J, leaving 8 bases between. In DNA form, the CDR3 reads TGTGCCAGCAGCTTATCTAGAAGCAATGAGCAGTTCTTC. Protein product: CASSLSRSNEQFF.

CDR3 nucleotide sequence: TGTGCCAGCAAATCACTAGCGGGGGCCTACGAGCAGTACTTC. Protein sequence: CASKSLAGAYEQYF. This chain links TRBV6-5 with TRBJ2-7, with TRBD2 matching 11 bases. Looked up from germline, CDR1 is MNHEY and CDR2 is SVGAGI. The V segment lost 7 bases and the J segment 2 bases; nucleotides outside the gene matches: 4. CDR3 length equals 14 residues.

The CDR3 sequence is CASSVAMGTGELFF. CDR3 coding DNA: TGTGCCAGCAGCGTAGCTATGGGCACCGGGGAGCTGTTTTTT. The V and J genes are TRBV9 and TRBJ2-2; no firm D call. Germline CDR1 and CDR2: SGDLS and YYNGEE. Trimming stripped 0 bases from V and 4 bases from J, with 7 bases between. The CDR3 has 14 amino acids.

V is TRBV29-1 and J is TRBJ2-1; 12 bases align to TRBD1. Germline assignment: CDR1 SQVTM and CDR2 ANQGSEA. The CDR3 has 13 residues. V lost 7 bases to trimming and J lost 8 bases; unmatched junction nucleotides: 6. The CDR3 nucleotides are TGCAGCGCCTTGGGACAGGGGGCTTATGAGCAGTTCTTC. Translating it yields CSALGQGAYEQFF.

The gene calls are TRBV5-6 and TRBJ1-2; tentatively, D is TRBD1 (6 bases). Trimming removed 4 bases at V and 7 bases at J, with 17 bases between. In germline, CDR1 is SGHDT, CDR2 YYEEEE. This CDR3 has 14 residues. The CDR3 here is CASSPRGRAGGYTF. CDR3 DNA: TGTGCCAGCAGCCCCAGGGGCCGGGCGGGTGGCTACACCTTC.

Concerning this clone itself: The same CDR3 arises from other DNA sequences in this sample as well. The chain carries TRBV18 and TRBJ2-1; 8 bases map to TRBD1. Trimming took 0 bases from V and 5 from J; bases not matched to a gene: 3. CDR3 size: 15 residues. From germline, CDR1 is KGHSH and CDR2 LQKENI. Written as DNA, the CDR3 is TGTGCCAGCTCACCACCGGGGACAGGTAACAATGAGCAGTTCTTC. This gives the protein CASSPPGTGNNEQFF.

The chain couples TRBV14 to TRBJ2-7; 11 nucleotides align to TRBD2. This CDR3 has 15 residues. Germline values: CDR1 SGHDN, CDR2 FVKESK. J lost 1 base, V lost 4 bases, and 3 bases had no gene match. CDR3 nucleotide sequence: TGTGCCAGCAGCCGGGCTAGCGGGGGGTCCTACGAGCAGTACTTC. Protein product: CASSRASGGSYEQYF.

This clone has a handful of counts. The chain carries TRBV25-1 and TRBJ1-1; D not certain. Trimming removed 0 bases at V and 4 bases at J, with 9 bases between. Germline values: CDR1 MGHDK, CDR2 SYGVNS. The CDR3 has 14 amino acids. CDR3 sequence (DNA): TGTGCCAGCAGTGAATATAGCACACTCACTGAAGCTTTCTTT. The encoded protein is CASSEYSTLTEAFF. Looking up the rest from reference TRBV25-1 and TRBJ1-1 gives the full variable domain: EADIYQTPRYLVIGTGKKITLECSQTMGHDKMYWYQQDPGMELHLIHYSYGVNSTEKGDLSSESTVSRIRTEHFPLTLESARPSHTSQYLCASSEYSTLTEAFFGQGTRLTVV.

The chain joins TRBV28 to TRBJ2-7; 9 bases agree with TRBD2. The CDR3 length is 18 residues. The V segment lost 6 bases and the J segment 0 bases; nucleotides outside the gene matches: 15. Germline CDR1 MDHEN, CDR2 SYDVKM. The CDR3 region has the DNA TGTGCCAGCAGCCAGGTGGGACTAGCTTCTTACAGCTCCTACGAGCAGTACTTC. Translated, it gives CASSQVGLASYSSYEQYF.

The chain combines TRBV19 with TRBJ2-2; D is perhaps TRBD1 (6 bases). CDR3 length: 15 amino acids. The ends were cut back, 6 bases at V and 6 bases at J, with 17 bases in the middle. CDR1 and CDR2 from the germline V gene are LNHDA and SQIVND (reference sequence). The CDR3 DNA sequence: TGTGCCAGTAGCGACCCAGGGGAAGTGGCCGGGGAGCTGTTTTTT. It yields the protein CASSDPGEVAGELFF.

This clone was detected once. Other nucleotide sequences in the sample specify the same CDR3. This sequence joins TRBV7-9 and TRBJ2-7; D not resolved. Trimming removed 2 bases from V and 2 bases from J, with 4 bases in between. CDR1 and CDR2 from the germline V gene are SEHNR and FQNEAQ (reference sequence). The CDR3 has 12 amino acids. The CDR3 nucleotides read TGTGCCAGCAGCTTATCCGCCTACGAGCAGTACTTC. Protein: CASSLSAYEQYF.

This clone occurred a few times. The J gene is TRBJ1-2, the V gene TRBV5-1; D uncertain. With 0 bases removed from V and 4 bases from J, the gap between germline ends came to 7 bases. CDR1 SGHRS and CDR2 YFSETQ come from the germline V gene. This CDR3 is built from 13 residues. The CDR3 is CASSLDRFYGYTF. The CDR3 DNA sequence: TGCGCCAGCAGCTTGGACAGATTCTATGGCTACACCTTC.

CDR3 sequence (DNA): TGTGCCACGGGACAGGGGGTACACACAGATACGCAGTATTTT. Amino acids: CATGQGVHTDTQYF. The chain employs TRBV2 and TRBJ2-3; 11 positions agree with TRBD1. The CDR3 loop spans 14 amino acids. The V segment lost 10 bases and the J segment 2 bases; nucleotides outside the gene matches: 5. Germline CDR1 and CDR2: SNHLY and FYNNEI. Supplemented by reference TRBV2 and TRBJ2-3, the full variable domain reads EPEVTQTPSHQVTQMGQEVILRCVPISNHLYFYWYRQILGQKVEFLVSFYNNEISEKSEIFDDQFSVERPDGSNFTLKIRSTKLEDSAMYFCATGQGVHTDTQYFGPGTRLTVL.

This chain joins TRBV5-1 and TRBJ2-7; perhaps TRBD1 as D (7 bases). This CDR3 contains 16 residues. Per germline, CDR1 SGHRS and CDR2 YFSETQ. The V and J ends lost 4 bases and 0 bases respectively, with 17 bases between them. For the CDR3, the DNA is TGCGCCAGCAGCCCCCCCGGCAGGGGGGCCTCCTACGAGCAGTACTTC. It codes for CASSPPGRGASYEQYF.

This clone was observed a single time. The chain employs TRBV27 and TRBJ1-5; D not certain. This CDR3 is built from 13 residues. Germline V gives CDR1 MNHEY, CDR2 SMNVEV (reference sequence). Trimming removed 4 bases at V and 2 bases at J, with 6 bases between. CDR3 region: CASSSRRNQPQHF. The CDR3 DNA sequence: TGTGCCAGCAGTTCCCGTCGCAATCAGCCCCAGCATTTT.

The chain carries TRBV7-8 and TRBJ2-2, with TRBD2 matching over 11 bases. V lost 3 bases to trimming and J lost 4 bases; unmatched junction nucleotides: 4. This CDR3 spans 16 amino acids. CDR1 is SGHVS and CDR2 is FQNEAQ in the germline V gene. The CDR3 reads CASSFRLAGTTGELFF. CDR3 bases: TGTGCCAGCAGCTTTCGACTAGCGGGAACCACCGGGGAGCTGTTTTTT.

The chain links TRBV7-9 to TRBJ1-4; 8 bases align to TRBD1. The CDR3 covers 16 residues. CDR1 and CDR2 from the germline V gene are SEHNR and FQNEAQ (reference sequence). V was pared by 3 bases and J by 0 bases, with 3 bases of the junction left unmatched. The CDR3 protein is CASSFGQGPTNEKLFF. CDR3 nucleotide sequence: TGTGCCAGCAGCTTCGGACAGGGTCCAACTAATGAAAAACTGTTTTTT. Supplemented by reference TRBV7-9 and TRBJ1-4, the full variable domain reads DTGVSQNPRHKITKRGQNVTFRCDPISEHNRLYWYRQTLGQGPEFLTYFQNEAQLEKSRLLSDRFSAERPKGSFSTLEIQRTEQGDSAMYLCASSFGQGPTNEKLFFGSGTQLSVL.

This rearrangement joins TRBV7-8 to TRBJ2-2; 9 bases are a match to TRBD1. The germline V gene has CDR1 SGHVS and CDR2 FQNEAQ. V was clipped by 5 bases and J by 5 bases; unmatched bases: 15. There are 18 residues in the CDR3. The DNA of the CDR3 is TGTGCCAGCAGCCTAACCTTTACAGGGGGCGCGAGAACCGGGGAGCTGTTTTTT. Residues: CASSLTFTGGARTGELFF.

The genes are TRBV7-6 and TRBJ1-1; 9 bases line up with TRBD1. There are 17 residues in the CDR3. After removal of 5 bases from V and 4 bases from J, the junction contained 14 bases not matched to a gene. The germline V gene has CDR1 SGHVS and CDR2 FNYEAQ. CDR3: CASSLLPGQGGSTEAFF. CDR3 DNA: TGTGCCAGCAGCCTCTTACCGGGACAGGGAGGTTCCACTGAAGCTTTCTTT.